Presented here are 32 T cell receptor beta chains from one specimen sequenced in a study of cytomegalovirus exposure and HLA in healthy donors. Amplification used 60 Vbeta primers and 13 Jbeta primers. Clones were sequenced by immunoSEQ multiplex PCR, and TCRdb holds only the in-frame ones, with some missing. The sample lists under 200,000 clones; roughly 80% were seen once. The sample was PBMCs. These receptors all stem from a woman aged 45-60 years in good health and CMV-seropositive.

The chain carries TRBV5-6 and TRBJ2-2, with 7 bases aligning to TRBD2. The CDR3 has 17 amino acids. J lost 1 base, V lost 0 bases, and 6 bases had no gene match. CDR1 SGHDT and CDR2 YYEEEE come from the germline V gene. The CDR3 DNA reads as TGTGCCAGCAGCTTGGGGTTGTCGGGAGGGAACACCGGGGAGCTGTTTTTT. This encodes CASSLGLSGGNTGELFF.

CDR3 sequence reads: CASSQEAGPLRAQYF. CDR3 nucleotide sequence: TGCGCCAGCAGCCAAGAGGCTGGGCCCCTAAGAGCGCAGTATTTT. The V call is TRBV4-1, the J call TRBJ2-3; D not certain. The germline V and J ends were trimmed by 0 bases and 10 bases, with 17 bases remaining between them. The CDR3 loop spans 15 amino acids. Germline CDR1 MGHRA, CDR2 YSYEKL.

V usage is TRBV7-3 and J usage is TRBJ2-2, with D perhaps matching TRBD1 (6 bases). Germline values: CDR1 SGHTA, CDR2 FQGTGA. Deletions cut 5 bases from V and 5 bases from J, with 12 bases between. The CDR3 spans 14 residues. This CDR3 reads CASSRTGPTGELFF. Here the CDR3 DNA reads TGTGCCAGCAGCCGCACAGGGCCGACCGGGGAGCTGTTTTTT.

This rearrangement joins TRBV30 to TRBJ1-5, with D perhaps matching TRBD1 (6 bases). V gave up 4 bases and J gave up 1 base, with 8 bases separating them. Germline CDR1 and CDR2: GTSNPN and SVGIG (reference sequence). This CDR3 is 13 amino acids long. CDR3: CAWTGGSNQPQHF. In nucleotides, the CDR3 is TGTGCCTGGACGGGGGGCAGCAATCAGCCCCAGCATTTT. Supplemented by reference TRBV30 and TRBJ1-5, the full variable domain reads SQTIHQWPATLVQPVGSPLSLECTVEGTSNPNLYWYRQAAGRGLQLLFYSVGIGQISSEVPQNLSASRPQDRQFILSSKKLLLSDSGFYLCAWTGGSNQPQHFGDGTRLSIL.

V gene TRBV6-5 combines with J gene TRBJ2-7; tentative D call: TRBD2 (6 bases). V lost 3 bases, J lost 0 bases, and 15 bases lay in between. The CDR3 has 16 amino acids. From germline, CDR1 is MNHEY and CDR2 SVGAGI. CDR3 nucleotide sequence: TGTGCCAGCAGTTATTTTTTGGGGGGTGGCTCCTACGAGCAGTACTTC. Amino acid sequence: CASSYFLGGGSYEQYF.

In this sample, this clone turned up a few times. This chain joins TRBV5-1 and TRBJ2-7; D is perhaps TRBD1 (5 bases). Trimming took off 4 bases at V and 0 bases at J, with 17 bases between the two ends. The CDR3 loop spans 16 amino acids. From germline, CDR1 is SGHRS and CDR2 YFSETQ. CDR3 DNA: TGCGCCAGCAGCCCATGGACACATTCTTCCTCCTACGAGCAGTACTTC. Protein product: CASSPWTHSSSYEQYF.

This clone appeared once. The V call is TRBV5-8, the J call TRBJ2-5; 7 positions match TRBD2. The germline V gene encodes CDR1 SGHTS and CDR2 YDEGEE. Unmatched junction bases numbered 10, after V lost 4 bases and J lost 1 base. The CDR3 is 16 amino acids. CDR3 residues: CASSAGRGSFQETQYF. The DNA of the CDR3 is TGTGCCAGCAGCGCGGGGAGGGGCTCGTTCCAAGAGACCCAGTACTTC.

The rearrangement uses TRBV7-9 and TRBJ1-1, with a possible D match to TRBD1 (5 bases). Trimming pared 5 bases from V and 1 base from J, leaving 14 bases between. CDR1 is SEHNR and CDR2 is FQNEAQ in the germline V gene (reference sequence). CDR3 length: 15 residues. CDR3 in DNA: TGTGCCAGCAGCCCAACGGACACCCGGAACACTGAAGCTTTCTTT. Amino acid sequence: CASSPTDTRNTEAFF.

J is TRBJ2-7 and V is TRBV7-2, with D perhaps TRBD1 (7 bases). CDR3 length: 15 residues. Trimming left V 3 bases short and J 3 bases short, with 15 bases between. Germline V gene lookup returns CDR1 SGHTA and CDR2 FQGNSA. As DNA, the CDR3 is TGTGCCAGCAGCTTGGACCGACAGGGAGGCTACGAGCAGTACTTC. Translating it yields CASSLDRQGGYEQYF.

V gene TRBV14 combines with J gene TRBJ2-1; 12 nucleotides line up with TRBD2. Trimming removed 4 bases from V and 14 bases from J; junction bases left unmatched: 9. This CDR3 is 14 amino acids long. CDR1 and CDR2 (germline): SGHDN, FVKESK. The CDR3 reads CASSPRLAGVRKFF. In nucleotides, the CDR3 is TGTGCCAGCAGCCCTCGACTAGCGGGAGTAAGGAAGTTCTTC.

The chain joins TRBV18 to TRBJ2-1; D is undetermined. Per germline, CDR1 KGHSH and CDR2 LQKENI. The CDR3 is made up of 14 amino acids. V was cut by 6 bases and J by 6 bases, with 15 bases left in between. CDR3 sequence reads: CASSNEVNSNEQFF. The DNA of the CDR3 is TGTGCCAGCTCTAACGAGGTTAACTCCAATGAGCAGTTCTTC.

CDR3 DNA: TGTGCCACTAAACCCGGGAGGAACACTGAAGCTTTCTTT. As protein: CATKPGRNTEAFF. The rearrangement uses TRBV19 and TRBJ1-1; D not certain. Germline V CDR1 and CDR2: LNHDA, SQIVND (reference sequence). The CDR3 totals 13 residues. V dropped 10 bases and J dropped 1 base, with 13 bases sitting between them. Variable domain in full (rest from reference TRBV19 and TRBJ1-1): DGGITQSPKYLFRKEGQNVTLSCEQNLNHDAMYWYRQDPGQGLRLIYYSQIVNDFQKGDIAEGYSVSREKKESFPLTVTSAQKNPTAFYLCATKPGRNTEAFFGQGTRLTVV.

J is TRBJ2-3 and V is TRBV7-2; tentative D call: TRBD2 (6 bases). Germline assignment: CDR1 SGHTA and CDR2 FQGNSA. With 4 bases removed from V and 2 bases from J, the gap between germline ends came to 13 bases. This CDR3 has 15 amino acids. CDR3 in amino acids: CASSYGPSATDTQYF. CDR3 DNA: TGTGCCAGCAGCTACGGCCCTAGCGCCACAGATACGCAGTATTTT. Supplemented by reference TRBV7-2 and TRBJ2-3, the full variable domain reads GAGVSQSPSNKVTEKGKDVELRCDPISGHTALYWYRQSLGQGLEFLIYFQGNSAPDKSGLPSDRFSAERTGGSVSTLTIQRTQQEDSAVYLCASSYGPSATDTQYFGPGTRLTVL.

V is TRBV7-2 and J is TRBJ2-5, with TRBD2 matching 9 bases. This CDR3 contains 15 residues. Trimming cost V 6 bases and J 1 base; bases outside gene matches: 6. Per the germline V gene, CDR1 is SGHTA and CDR2 is FQGNSA. For the CDR3, the DNA is TGTGCCAGCAGTAAAAGCGGGGGGCCCCAAGAGACCCAGTACTTC. Protein: CASSKSGGPQETQYF.

The chain carries TRBV25-1 and TRBJ1-6, with 9 bases lining up with TRBD1. Germline-derived CDR1 and CDR2 are MGHDK and SYGVNS. With V trimmed by 9 bases and J by 14 bases, 14 bases remained unmatched. The length of the CDR3 is 14 residues. CDR3 region: CASSTTGGAYTLHF. The CDR3 bases are TGTGCCAGTTCTACTACAGGGGGCGCTTACACCCTCCACTTT.

CDR3 sequence (DNA): TGTGCCAGCAGTGCCCGGCCCGGGGGAAATGAAAAACTGTTTTTT. Its protein is CASSARPGGNEKLFF. J is TRBJ1-4 and V is TRBV6-1; D may be TRBD1 (5 bases). This CDR3 comprises 15 residues. The ends were cut back, 4 bases at V and 5 bases at J, with 14 bases in the middle. The V gene's germline CDR1 is MNHNS and CDR2 SASEGT.

This chain links TRBV5-1 with TRBJ1-1; 11 bases agree with TRBD1. Germline loops: CDR1 SGHRS, CDR2 YFSETQ. CDR3 length equals 15 residues. V lost 3 bases and J lost 6; bases outside the gene matches: 7. The CDR3 loop is CASSSRTGGVSEAFF. In nucleotides, the CDR3 is TGCGCCAGCAGCTCTCGGACAGGGGGCGTCTCTGAAGCTTTCTTT.

The rearrangement joins TRBV27 to TRBJ2-5, with 7 bases lining up with TRBD1. The CDR3 is 15 residues long. Per the germline V gene, CDR1 is MNHEY and CDR2 is SMNVEV (reference sequence). V lost 5 bases, J lost 1 base, and 7 bases stayed unmatched. The DNA of the CDR3 is TGTGCCAGCAGTCGGCGAGAGGGGGCCCAAGAGACCCAGTACTTC. It encodes CASSRREGAQETQYF.

CDR3 residues: CASSSQSGGSDTQYF. CDR3 nucleotide sequence: TGTGCCAGCAGCAGTCAAAGCGGGGGATCTGATACGCAGTATTTT. The rearrangement joins TRBV7-2 to TRBJ2-3; 8 bases agree with TRBD2. The length of the CDR3 is 15 residues. The ends lost 5 bases at V and 6 bases at J; junction bases unmatched: 10. Looked up from germline, CDR1 is SGHTA and CDR2 is FQGNSA. The full variable domain, in which reference TRBV7-2 and TRBJ2-3 provide the parts outside the CDR3, is GAGVSQSPSNKVTEKGKDVELRCDPISGHTALYWYRQSLGQGLEFLIYFQGNSAPDKSGLPSDRFSAERTGGSVSTLTIQRTQQEDSAVYLCASSSQSGGSDTQYFGPGTRLTVL.

The chain uses TRBV5-1 and TRBJ2-7; possible D gene TRBD1, 6 bases. The CDR3 has 14 residues. Germline V gene data show CDR1 as SGHRS and CDR2 as YFSETQ. Trimming took 1 base from V and 4 from J, leaving 12 bases between them. The CDR3 coding sequence is TGCGCCAGCAGCTTGTCACGACAGGCATACGAGCAGTACTTC. Encoded protein: CASSLSRQAYEQYF.

This clone was seen more than once but under ten times. This sequence joins TRBV4-2 and TRBJ1-1; TRBD1 matches 7 bases. The CDR3 is 14 amino acids. The ends lost 3 bases at V and 5 bases at J; junction bases unmatched: 6. Germline assignment: CDR1 LGHNA and CDR2 YNFKEQ. The CDR3 region has the DNA TGTGCCAGCAGCCATTTAGGGGGCAGGACTGAAGCTTTCTTT. Translated, it gives CASSHLGGRTEAFF.

V gene TRBV18 combines with J gene TRBJ2-7; D call uncertain. CDR3 length: 15 amino acids. The V end lost 1 base, the J end lost 1 base, and 11 bases lay between the germline ends. The V gene's germline CDR1 is KGHSH and CDR2 LQKENI. The CDR3 loop reads CASSPQSLFSYEQYF. CDR3 coding DNA: TGTGCCAGCTCACCACAGTCCCTATTTTCCTACGAGCAGTACTTC.

The chain joins TRBV11-2 to TRBJ2-3; possible D gene TRBD2, 7 bases. Trimming cost V 1 base and J 7 bases, with 12 bases left between them. The germline gives CDR1 SGHAT, CDR2 FQNNGV. CDR3 size: 14 residues. CDR3 nucleotides: TGTGCCAGCAGCTTAGGTGGCGGGGGCTATACGCAGTATTTT. Its protein is CASSLGGGGYTQYF.

This rearrangement joins TRBV7-3 to TRBJ2-3, with 11 positions matching TRBD2. Germline CDR1 reads SGHTA; CDR2 reads FQGTGA. This CDR3 contains 15 residues. V lost 4 bases, J lost 2 bases, and 2 bases stayed unmatched. The CDR3 sequence: CASSSSGGYTDTQYF. In DNA form, the CDR3 reads TGTGCCAGCAGCTCTAGCGGGGGGTACACAGATACGCAGTATTTT.

V gene TRBV19 combines with J gene TRBJ1-3; a weak D match, TRBD1 (6 bases). Germline V gene lookup returns CDR1 LNHDA and CDR2 SQIVND (reference sequence). With 6 bases removed from V and 0 bases from J, the gap between germline ends came to 18 bases. The CDR3 contains 17 residues. The CDR3 reads CASRSLAQGISGNTIYF. The CDR3 DNA reads TGTGCCAGTAGATCCCTGGCCCAGGGGATCTCTGGAAACACCATATATTTT. Variable domain in full (rest from reference TRBV19 and TRBJ1-3): DGGITQSPKYLFRKEGQNVTLSCEQNLNHDAMYWYRQDPGQGLRLIYYSQIVNDFQKGDIAEGYSVSREKKESFPLTVTSAQKNPTAFYLCASRSLAQGISGNTIYFGEGSWLTVV.

This sequence joins TRBV12-5 and TRBJ2-3; tentatively, D is TRBD2 (6 bases). Trimming took off 3 bases at V and 2 bases at J, with 12 bases between the two ends. Germline V gives CDR1 LGHNT, CDR2 FRNRAP. The CDR3 consists of 15 residues. The CDR3 spells CASGFGGGDTDTQYF. Here the CDR3 DNA reads TGTGCTAGTGGTTTTGGTGGCGGGGACACAGATACGCAGTATTTT.

The chain carries TRBV7-2 and TRBJ2-1; TRBD2 matches at 9 bases. V gave up 0 bases and J gave up 9 bases; unmatched junction bases: 9. This CDR3 has 16 amino acids. The germline V gene encodes CDR1 SGHTA and CDR2 FQGNSA. The CDR3 here is CASSLAGTSNPTEQFF. The CDR3 nucleotides read TGTGCCAGCAGCTTAGCTGGGACTAGCAATCCCACTGAGCAGTTCTTC.

The V gene is TRBV7-8, the J gene TRBJ2-1, with 9 bases matching TRBD2. J lost 7 bases, V lost 5 bases, and 15 bases had no gene match. This CDR3 has 17 amino acids. Germline-derived CDR1 and CDR2 are SGHVS and FQNEAQ. This CDR3 is CASSLPRGRGGTNEQFF. CDR3 nucleotides: TGTGCCAGCAGCCTCCCCCGGGGGCGGGGGGGCACGAATGAGCAGTTCTTC.

CDR3 bases: TGTGCCAGCAGCATAGGACTAGCCGAGTACCAAGAGACCCAGTACTTC. Its protein product is CASSIGLAEYQETQYF. The V and J genes are TRBV5-4 and TRBJ2-5; 8 bases match TRBD2. J gave up 0 bases and V 4 bases, and 8 bases lay outside the gene matches. Germline V gene data show CDR1 as SGHNT and CDR2 as YYREEE (reference sequence). This CDR3 is built from 16 residues. Full variable domain (missing parts from reference TRBV5-4 and TRBJ2-5): ETGVTQSPTHLIKTRGQQVTLRCSSQSGHNTVSWYQQALGQGPQFIFQYYREEENGRGNFPPRFSGLQFPNYSSELNVNALELDDSALYLCASSIGLAEYQETQYFGPGTRLLVL.

This rearrangement joins TRBV9 to TRBJ2-3, with D hard to call. This CDR3 has 14 residues. V lost 7 bases and J lost 0, with 12 bases in between. Germline V gene data show CDR1 as SGDLS and CDR2 as YYNGEE. CDR3 sequence: CASDRGLSTDTQYF. DNA for the CDR3: TGTGCCAGCGACCGCGGTCTAAGCACAGATACGCAGTATTTT.

The gene calls are TRBV19 and TRBJ1-1; no reliable D call. V was trimmed by 4 bases and J by 0 bases, leaving 6 bases between them. Per the germline V gene, CDR1 is LNHDA and CDR2 is SQIVND (reference sequence). This CDR3 is built from 13 residues. CDR3 DNA sequence: TGTGCCAGTAGTAATCAGATGAACACTGAAGCTTTCTTT. Its protein is CASSNQMNTEAFF.

This CDR3 reads CASSLGLPGTDTQYF. CDR3 in DNA: TGCGCCAGCAGCTTGGGACTCCCGGGCACAGATACGCAGTATTTT. The chain has TRBV5-1 and TRBJ2-3; D is unresolved. Germline V gene lookup returns CDR1 SGHRS and CDR2 YFSETQ. Trimming pared 0 bases from V and 1 base from J, leaving 9 bases between. The CDR3 totals 15 residues.